This TCR beta chain is from a study of human T cells and chemical hapten exposure. TCRdb fed the RACE reads into MiXCR, producing one record per CDR3 protein. This repertoire shows roughly 100,000 distinct CDR3 sequences, around 34% found once; its top ten account for roughly 2.6%. Regarding time point: patch test 3, about 24 weeks after DPC sensitization. Documented treatment: therapeutic diphenylcyclopropenone sensitization with weekly scalp DPC. V lost 10 bases to trimming and J lost 0 bases, with 12 bases between them. This CDR3 comprises 14 residues. Per the germline V gene, CDR1 is MDHEN and CDR2 is SYDVKM. Study-level results: In comparison with controls, expanded TCRs gave rise to a significantly larger number of large CDR3 similarity clusters.

As for this clonotype: Its antigen remains unknown.

The gene calls are TRBV28 and TRBJ2-2; TRBD2 is a possible D gene (6 bases). The sequenced sample was whole blood, obtained in connection with sensitization to the hapten diphenylcyclopropenone (DPC). The origin of this receptor is a man aged 40-49 years with alopecia areata. Some clones in this sample may be carry-over from other donors' samples. CDR3 nucleotides: TGTGCCACCCTTAGCGGACCGAACACCGGGGAGCTGTTTTTT. Residues: CATLSGPNTGELFF.